The sequence of this T cell receptor (beta chain) was determined in a study of blood T cell repertoires in COVID-19. Study-wide context: Donors in the United States, Italy and Spain gave samples during acute or convalescent COVID-19. T cells, B-cell-depleted T cells, or PBMCs provided the cDNA or gDNA that served as material.

Patients at the Seattle site were enrolled during active infection and followed longitudinally. As processed by the authors: Amplifying reference gene primers gave estimates of nucleated cell counts. Some clones are missing from TCRdb's copy, which holds only in-frame ones; the method was immunoSEQ multiplex PCR. V and J calls plus clone size are reproduced from that table; the DNA served to infer D and trimming. The table shows some 140,000 clones, with around 85% occurring only once. With 3 bases removed from V and 8 bases from J, the gap between germline ends came to 16 bases. This CDR3 comprises 14 residues. The germline CDR1 and CDR2 sequences are ENHRY and SYGVKD.

The chain links TRBV10-3 to TRBJ1-1; D perhaps matches TRBD1 (5 bases). The sequencing input was peripheral blood. This clonotype was sampled from a man aged 55 to 69 with COVID-19, enrolled during active disease. The CDR3 sequence: CAISDLGAGGEAFF. CDR3 nucleotides: TGTGCCATCAGTGACCTTGGGGCAGGCGGAGAAGCTTTCTTT.